The text below deals with one T cell receptor beta chain. The antigen is unknown. These data are taken from a study of shared clonotypes between healthy human individuals. Germline assignment: CDR1 LNHNV and CDR2 YYDKDF (reference sequence). The CDR3 sequence is 14 residues long. The V end was cut by 1 base, the J end by 6 bases, with 13 bases between. Sequencing used immunoSEQ multiplex PCR; TCRdb keeps in-frame clones, though not all of them. The table includes 2 million to 3 million clones, over 85% detected once. Study observations and caveats: The study found lower generation probabilities in non-shared clonotypes than in those shared by all four donors. Four donors had 5% to 6.5% of their naive CD4 clonotypes in common. Sorted-subset samples were not fully sequenced, rarefaction indicated.

The authors divided CD4+ cells into CD45RA+ naive and CD45RA-negative memory subsets. Sequenced material: naive CD4+ T cells from PBMCs. The subset: CD45RA+ positively selected. The origin of this receptor is a young man in good health. Some clones in this sample may be carry-over from other donors' samples. The chain combines TRBV15 with TRBJ2-7; D may be TRBD1 (7 bases). The CDR3 region is CATSRGGGGGEQYF. For the CDR3, the DNA is TGTGCCACCAGCAGAGGAGGAGGGGGCGGCGAGCAGTACTTC.